The clone carrying this TCR beta chain came up many times. These data originate in a study of chronic HIV infection and antiretroviral therapy. V lost 0 bases, J lost 1 base, and 6 bases lay in between. This CDR3 spans 14 amino acids. Germline assignment: CDR1 SEHNR and CDR2 FQNEAQ (reference sequence). TCRdb re-called the 5' RACE reads with MiXCR, one entry per CDR3 protein. The data show around 30,000 distinct CDR3 sequences, with over 7% seen just once and 2% to 2.5% held by the top ten. The V call is TRBV7-9, the J call TRBJ2-5, with D unclear. Sample: peripheral blood. The sequence came from an adult who had HIV and had not received antiretroviral therapy, or was an uninfected healthy control (not recorded which). The CDR3 nucleotides are TGTGCCAGCAGCTTAGCAGGAACCCAAGAGACCCAGTACTTC. Amino acid sequence: CASSLAGTQETQYF. The whole variable domain, filled in from reference TRBV7-9 and TRBJ2-5, reads DTGVSQNPRHKITKRGQNVTFRCDPISEHNRLYWYRQTLGQGPEFLTYFQNEAQLEKSRLLSDRFSAERPKGSFSTLEIQRTEQGDSAMYLCASSLAGTQETQYFGPGTRLLVL.